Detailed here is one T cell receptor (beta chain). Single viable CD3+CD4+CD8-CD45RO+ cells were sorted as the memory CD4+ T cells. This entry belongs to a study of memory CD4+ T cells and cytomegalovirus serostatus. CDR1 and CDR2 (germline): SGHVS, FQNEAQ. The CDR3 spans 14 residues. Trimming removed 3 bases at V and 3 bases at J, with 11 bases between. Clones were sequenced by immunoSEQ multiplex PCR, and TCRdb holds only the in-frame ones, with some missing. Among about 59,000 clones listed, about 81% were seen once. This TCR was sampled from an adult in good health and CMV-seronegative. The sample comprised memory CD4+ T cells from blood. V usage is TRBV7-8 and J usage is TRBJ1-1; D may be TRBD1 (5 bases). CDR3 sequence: CASSFKTRDTEAFF. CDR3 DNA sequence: TGTGCCAGCAGCTTCAAGACCAGGGACACTGAAGCTTTCTTT.